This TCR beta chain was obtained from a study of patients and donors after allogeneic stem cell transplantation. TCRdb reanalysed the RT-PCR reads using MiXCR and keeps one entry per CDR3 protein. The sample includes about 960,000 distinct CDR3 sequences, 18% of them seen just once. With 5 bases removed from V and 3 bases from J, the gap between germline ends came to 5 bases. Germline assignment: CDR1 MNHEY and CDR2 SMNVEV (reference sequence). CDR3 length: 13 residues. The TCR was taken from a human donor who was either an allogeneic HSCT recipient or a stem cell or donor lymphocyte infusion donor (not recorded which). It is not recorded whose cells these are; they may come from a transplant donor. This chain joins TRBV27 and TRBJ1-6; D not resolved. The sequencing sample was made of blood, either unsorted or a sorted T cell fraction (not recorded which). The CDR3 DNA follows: TGTGCCAGCAGTCGGCACTATAATTCACCCCTCCACTTT. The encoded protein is CASSRHYNSPLHF.